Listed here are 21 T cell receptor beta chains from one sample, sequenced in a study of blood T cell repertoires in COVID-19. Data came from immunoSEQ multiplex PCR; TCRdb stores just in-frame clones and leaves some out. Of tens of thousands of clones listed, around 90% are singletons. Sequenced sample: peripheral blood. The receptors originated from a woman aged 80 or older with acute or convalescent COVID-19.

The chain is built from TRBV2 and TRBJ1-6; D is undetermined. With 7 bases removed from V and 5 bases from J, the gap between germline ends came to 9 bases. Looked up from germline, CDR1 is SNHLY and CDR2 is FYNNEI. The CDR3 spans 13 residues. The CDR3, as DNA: TGTGCCAGCACCGGGAACAATAATTCACCCCTCCACTTT. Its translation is CASTGNNNSPLHF. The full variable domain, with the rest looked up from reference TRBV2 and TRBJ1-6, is EPEVTQTPSHQVTQMGQEVILRCVPISNHLYFYWYRQILGQKVEFLVSFYNNEISEKSEIFDDQFSVERPDGSNFTLKIRSTKLEDSAMYFCASTGNNNSPLHFGNGTRLTVT.

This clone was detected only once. This CDR3 is CASNPRGASYEQYF. CDR3 in DNA: TGTGCCAGCAATCCCCGGGGGGCTTCCTACGAGCAGTACTTC. The J gene is TRBJ2-7, the V gene TRBV28, with TRBD2 as a possible D gene (7 bases). The CDR3 contains 14 residues. CDR1 and CDR2 (germline): MDHEN, SYDVKM. Trimming took 7 bases from V and 1 from J, leaving 14 bases between them.

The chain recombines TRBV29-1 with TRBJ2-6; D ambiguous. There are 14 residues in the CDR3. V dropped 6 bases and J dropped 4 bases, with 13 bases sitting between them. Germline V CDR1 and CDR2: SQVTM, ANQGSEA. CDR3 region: CSVSTVAGANVLTF. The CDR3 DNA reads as TGCAGCGTGTCTACAGTGGCCGGGGCCAACGTCCTGACTTTC.

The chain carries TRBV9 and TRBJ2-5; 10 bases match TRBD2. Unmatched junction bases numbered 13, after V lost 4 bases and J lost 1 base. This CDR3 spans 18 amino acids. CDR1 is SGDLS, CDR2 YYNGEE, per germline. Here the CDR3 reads CASSPYTPGLASQETQYF. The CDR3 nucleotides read TGTGCCAGCAGCCCCTATACACCGGGACTAGCGTCCCAAGAGACCCAGTACTTC.

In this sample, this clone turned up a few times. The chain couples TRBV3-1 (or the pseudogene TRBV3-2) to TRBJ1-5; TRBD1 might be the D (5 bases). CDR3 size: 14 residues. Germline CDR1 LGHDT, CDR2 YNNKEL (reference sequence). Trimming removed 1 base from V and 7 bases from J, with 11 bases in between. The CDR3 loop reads CASSQGREGQPQHF. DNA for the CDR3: TGTGCCAGCAGCCAAGGCAGGGAGGGGCAGCCCCAGCATTTT.

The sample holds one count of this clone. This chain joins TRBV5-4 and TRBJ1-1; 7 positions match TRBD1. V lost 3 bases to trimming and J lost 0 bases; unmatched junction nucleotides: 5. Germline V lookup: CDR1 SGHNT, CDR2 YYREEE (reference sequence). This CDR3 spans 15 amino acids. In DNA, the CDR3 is TGTGCCAGCAGCTACCGACAGGGAGTGAACACTGAAGCTTTCTTT. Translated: CASSYRQGVNTEAFF.

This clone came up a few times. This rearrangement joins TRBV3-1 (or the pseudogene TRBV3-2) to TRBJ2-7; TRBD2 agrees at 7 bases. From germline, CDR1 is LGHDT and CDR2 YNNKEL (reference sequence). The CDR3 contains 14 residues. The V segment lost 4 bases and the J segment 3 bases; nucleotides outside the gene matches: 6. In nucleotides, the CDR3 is TGTGCCAGCAGCCTACGACTAGCCTACTACGAGCAGTACTTC. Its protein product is CASSLRLAYYEQYF.

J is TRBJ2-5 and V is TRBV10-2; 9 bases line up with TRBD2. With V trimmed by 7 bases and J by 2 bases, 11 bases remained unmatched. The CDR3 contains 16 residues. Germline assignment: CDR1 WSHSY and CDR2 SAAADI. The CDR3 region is CASTGYASGKQETQYF. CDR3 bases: TGCGCCAGCACGGGGTACGCTAGCGGGAAGCAAGAGACCCAGTACTTC.

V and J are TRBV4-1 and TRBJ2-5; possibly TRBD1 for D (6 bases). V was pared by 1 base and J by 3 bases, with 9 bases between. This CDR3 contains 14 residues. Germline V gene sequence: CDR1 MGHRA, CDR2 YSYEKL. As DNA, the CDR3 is TGCGCCAGCAGCCAAGTCAGGGGTGAAGAGACCCAGTACTTC. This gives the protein CASSQVRGEETQYF.

In nucleotides, the CDR3 is TGCGCCAGCAGCTTGGGACAGGGGATAGAAGAGACCCAGTACTTC. Its protein is CASSLGQGIEETQYF. The chain has TRBV5-1 and TRBJ2-5; TRBD1 matches at 8 bases. The CDR3 length is 15 residues. V lost 0 bases to trimming and J lost 3 bases; unmatched junction nucleotides: 4. Germline assignment: CDR1 SGHRS and CDR2 YFSETQ.

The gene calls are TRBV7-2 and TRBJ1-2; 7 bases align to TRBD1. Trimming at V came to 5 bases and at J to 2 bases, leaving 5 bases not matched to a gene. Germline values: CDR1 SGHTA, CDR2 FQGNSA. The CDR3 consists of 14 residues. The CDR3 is CASSTRTGNYGYTF. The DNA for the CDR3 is TGTGCCAGCAGCACTCGGACAGGCAACTATGGCTACACCTTC. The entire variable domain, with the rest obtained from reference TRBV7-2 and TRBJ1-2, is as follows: GAGVSQSPSNKVTEKGKDVELRCDPISGHTALYWYRQSLGQGLEFLIYFQGNSAPDKSGLPSDRFSAERTGGSVSTLTIQRTQQEDSAVYLCASSTRTGNYGYTFGSGTRLTVV.

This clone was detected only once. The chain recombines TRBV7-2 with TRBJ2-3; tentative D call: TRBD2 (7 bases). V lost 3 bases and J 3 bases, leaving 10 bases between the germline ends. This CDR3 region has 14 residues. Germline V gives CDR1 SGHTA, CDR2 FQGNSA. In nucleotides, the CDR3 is TGTGCCAGCAGCTTCGGGGGGCGGACAGATACGCAGTATTTT. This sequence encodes CASSFGGRTDTQYF.

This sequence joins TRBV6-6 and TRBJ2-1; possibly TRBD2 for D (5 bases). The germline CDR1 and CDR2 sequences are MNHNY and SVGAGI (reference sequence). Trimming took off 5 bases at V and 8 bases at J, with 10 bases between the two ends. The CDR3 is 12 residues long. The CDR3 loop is CASSTSGDEQFF. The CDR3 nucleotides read TGTGCCAGCAGTACCTCCGGGGATGAGCAGTTCTTC.

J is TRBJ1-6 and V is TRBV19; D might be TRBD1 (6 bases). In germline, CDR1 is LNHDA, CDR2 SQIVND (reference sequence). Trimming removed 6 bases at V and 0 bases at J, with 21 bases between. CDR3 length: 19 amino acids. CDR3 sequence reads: CASRTDGGRTSSYNSPLHF. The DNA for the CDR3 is TGTGCCAGTAGAACAGATGGGGGCAGGACGAGCTCCTATAATTCACCCCTCCACTTT.

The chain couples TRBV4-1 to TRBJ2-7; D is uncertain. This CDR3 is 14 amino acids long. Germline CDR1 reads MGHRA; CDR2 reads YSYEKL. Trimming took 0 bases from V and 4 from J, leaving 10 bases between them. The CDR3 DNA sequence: TGCGCCAGCAGCCAAGAAGGCAGGTCGTACGAGCAGTACTTC. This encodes CASSQEGRSYEQYF.

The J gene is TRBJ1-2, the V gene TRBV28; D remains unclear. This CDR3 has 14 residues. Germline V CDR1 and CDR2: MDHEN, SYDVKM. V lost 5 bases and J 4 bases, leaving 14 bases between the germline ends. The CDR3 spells CASSPQVLVYGYTF. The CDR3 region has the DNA TGTGCCAGCAGTCCCCAGGTGCTTGTCTATGGCTACACCTTC.

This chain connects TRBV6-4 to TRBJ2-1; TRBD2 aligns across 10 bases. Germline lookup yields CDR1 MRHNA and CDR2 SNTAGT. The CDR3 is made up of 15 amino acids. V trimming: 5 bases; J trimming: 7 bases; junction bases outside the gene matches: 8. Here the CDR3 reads CASSQSGRAVNEQFF. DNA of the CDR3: TGTGCCAGCAGTCAGAGCGGGAGGGCCGTTAATGAGCAGTTCTTC.

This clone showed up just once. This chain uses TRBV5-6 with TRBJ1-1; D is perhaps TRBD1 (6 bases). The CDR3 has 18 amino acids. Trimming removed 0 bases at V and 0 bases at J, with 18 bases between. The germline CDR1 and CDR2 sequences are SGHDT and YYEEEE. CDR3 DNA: TGTGCCAGCAGCTTGGAAGGGACACAGCGGCTTCTGAACACTGAAGCTTTCTTT. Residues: CASSLEGTQRLLNTEAFF.

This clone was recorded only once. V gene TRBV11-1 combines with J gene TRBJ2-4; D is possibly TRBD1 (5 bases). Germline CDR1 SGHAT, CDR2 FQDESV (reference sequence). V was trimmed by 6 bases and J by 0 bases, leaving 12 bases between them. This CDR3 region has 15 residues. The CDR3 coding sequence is TGTGCCAGCAGTCAGGGAACACTAGCCAAAAACATTCAGTACTTC. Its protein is CASSQGTLAKNIQYF.

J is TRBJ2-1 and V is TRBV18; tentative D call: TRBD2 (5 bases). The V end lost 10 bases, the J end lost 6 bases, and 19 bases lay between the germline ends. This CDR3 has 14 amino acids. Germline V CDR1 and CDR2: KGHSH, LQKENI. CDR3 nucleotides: TGTGCCACCCGTGGGTCTGGACTCCTCAATGAGCAGTTCTTC. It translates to CATRGSGLLNEQFF.

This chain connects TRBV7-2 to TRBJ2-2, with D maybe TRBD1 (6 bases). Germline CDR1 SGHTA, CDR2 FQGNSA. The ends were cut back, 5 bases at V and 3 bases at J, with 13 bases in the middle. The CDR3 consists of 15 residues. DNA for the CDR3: TGTGCCAGCAGCCTAGGACAGTGGGACACCGGGGAGCTGTTTTTT. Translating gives CASSLGQWDTGELFF.